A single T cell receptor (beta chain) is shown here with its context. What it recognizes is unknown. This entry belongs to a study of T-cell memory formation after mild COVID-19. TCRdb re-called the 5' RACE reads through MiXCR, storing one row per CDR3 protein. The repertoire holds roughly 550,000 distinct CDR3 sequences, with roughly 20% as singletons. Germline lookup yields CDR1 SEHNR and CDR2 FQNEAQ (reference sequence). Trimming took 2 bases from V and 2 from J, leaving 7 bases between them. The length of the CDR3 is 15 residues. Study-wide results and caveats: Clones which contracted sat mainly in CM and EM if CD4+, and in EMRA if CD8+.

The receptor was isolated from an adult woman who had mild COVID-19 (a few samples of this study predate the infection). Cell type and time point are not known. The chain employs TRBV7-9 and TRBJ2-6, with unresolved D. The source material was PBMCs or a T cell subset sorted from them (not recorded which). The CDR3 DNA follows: TGTGCCAGCAGCTTACGACATGCTGGGGCCAACGTCCTGACTTTC. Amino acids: CASSLRHAGANVLTF. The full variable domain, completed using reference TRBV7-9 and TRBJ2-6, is DTGVSQNPRHKITKRGQNVTFRCDPISEHNRLYWYRQTLGQGPEFLTYFQNEAQLEKSRLLSDRFSAERPKGSFSTLEIQRTEQGDSAMYLCASSLRHAGANVLTFGAGSRLTVL.